The 23 T cell receptor beta chains listed next were all sequenced from one sample in a study of PD-1 blockade in classical Hodgkin lymphoma. Sequencing was performed with immunoSEQ multiplex PCR; in TCRdb, only in-frame clones are kept and a portion is missing. Here the sample spans about 20,000 clones, approximately 88% being singletons. Time point of the sample: cycle 4 day 1 (C4D1), after more than five weeks of nivolumab. Every patient had relapsed following autologous stem cell transplantation, and cohorts differed in brentuximab vedotin exposure. From thawed PBMCs, CD8+ T cells were isolated by magnetic negative selection. The specimen was CD8+ T cells from blood, collected before the fourth cycle of nivolumab. All receptors derive from a human donor with classical Hodgkin lymphoma.

The chain uses TRBV19 and TRBJ2-7; a possible D gene is TRBD1 (6 bases). There are 14 residues in the CDR3. Germline-derived CDR1 and CDR2 are LNHDA and SQIVND (reference sequence). V dropped 5 bases and J dropped 3 bases, with 14 bases sitting between them. The CDR3 spells CASSPATGSYEQYF. The CDR3 bases are TGTGCCAGTAGTCCCGCGACAGGTAGCTACGAGCAGTACTTC.

This clone turned up a few times. CDR3 sequence reads: CASSQVDQGAQKQPQHF. The CDR3 coding sequence is TGCGCCAGCAGCCAAGTGGACCAGGGGGCGCAGAAGCAGCCCCAGCATTTT. The rearrangement links TRBV4-3 to TRBJ1-5; 8 bases are shared with TRBD1. CDR1 and CDR2 from the germline V gene are LGHNA and YSLEER. V gave up 1 base and J gave up 7 bases; unmatched junction bases: 12. This CDR3 region has 17 residues.

DNA of the CDR3: TGTGCCTGGAGTCCAGGTCCCAATCAGCCCCAGCATTTT. This gives the protein CAWSPGPNQPQHF. The V and J genes are TRBV30 and TRBJ1-5; the D is unclear. V was shortened by 2 bases and J by 3 bases, with 8 bases between the two germline ends. The CDR3 totals 13 residues. Germline CDR1 reads GTSNPN; CDR2 reads SVGIG (reference sequence).

The rearrangement uses TRBV15 and TRBJ1-5, with D unresolved. V was clipped by 3 bases and J by 3 bases, with 3 bases between them. The CDR3 is 12 amino acids. Germline values: CDR1 LNHNV, CDR2 YYDKDF (reference sequence). The CDR3 loop reads CATSSDNQPQHF. Written as DNA, the CDR3 is TGTGCCACCAGCAGTGACAATCAGCCCCAGCATTTT. The full variable domain, its missing parts supplied by reference TRBV15 and TRBJ1-5, is DAMVIQNPRYQVTQFGKPVTLSCSQTLNHNVMYWYQQKSSQAPKLLFHYYDKDFNNEADTPDNFQSRRPNTSFCFLDIRSPGLGDTAMYLCATSSDNQPQHFGDGTRLSIL.

This chain joins TRBV7-9 and TRBJ2-7; unclear D gene. The CDR3 length is 14 residues. Germline-derived CDR1 and CDR2 are SEHNR and FQNEAQ (reference sequence). V was trimmed by 1 base and J by 5 bases, leaving 12 bases between them. In DNA, the CDR3 is TGTGCCAGCAGCTTAGTATTATTAGGGCACGAGCAGTACTTC. Residues: CASSLVLLGHEQYF.

CDR3: CASSPWDRVPGELFF. In DNA, the CDR3 is TGTGCCAGCAGCCCCTGGGACAGGGTCCCCGGGGAGCTGTTTTTT. The rearrangement joins TRBV11-2 to TRBJ2-2, with 9 positions matching TRBD1. The CDR3 consists of 15 residues. V was pared by 5 bases and J by 6 bases, with 7 bases of the junction left unmatched. Germline CDR1 SGHAT, CDR2 FQNNGV.

This chain links TRBV27 with TRBJ2-7; tentative D call: TRBD1 (6 bases). CDR3 length: 14 residues. Trimming left V 3 bases short and J 0 bases short, with 9 bases between. The germline V gene has CDR1 MNHEY and CDR2 SMNVEV (reference sequence). Written as DNA, the CDR3 is TGTGCCAGCAGTTTGAGAGGGGGCTCCTACGAGCAGTACTTC. Translated: CASSLRGGSYEQYF.

The chain has TRBV5-1 and TRBJ2-1; tentatively, D is TRBD2 (6 bases). Germline V CDR1 and CDR2: SGHRS, YFSETQ. The CDR3 is 14 residues long. V was clipped by 4 bases and J by 10 bases, with 18 bases between them. CDR3 region: CASSPGWGVGEQFF. The DNA of the CDR3 is TGCGCCAGCAGCCCGGGTTGGGGGGTAGGCGAGCAGTTCTTC. Supplemented by reference TRBV5-1 and TRBJ2-1, the full variable domain reads KAGVTQTPRYLIKTRGQQVTLSCSPISGHRSVSWYQQTPGQGLQFLFEYFSETQRNKGNFPGRFSGRQFSNSRSEMNVSTLELGDSALYLCASSPGWGVGEQFFGPGTRLTVL.

The chain employs TRBV5-8 and TRBJ1-5; tentatively, D is TRBD1 (5 bases). V lost 2 bases and J 5 bases, leaving 20 bases between the germline ends. Germline values: CDR1 SGHTS, CDR2 YDEGEE. This CDR3 contains 17 residues. The CDR3 reads CASSLTTAGTQDQPQHF. The CDR3 bases are TGTGCCAGCAGCTTAACTACTGCCGGGACGCAGGATCAGCCCCAGCATTTT.

The chain combines TRBV29-1 with TRBJ1-2; 8 bases agree with TRBD1. Germline V lookup: CDR1 SQVTM, CDR2 ANQGSEA. The CDR3 contains 11 residues. V shed 4 bases, J shed 7 bases, and the junction held 2 bases outside the gene matches. CDR3 sequence: CSVVTGGGYTF. The CDR3 nucleotides read TGCAGCGTTGTAACAGGGGGTGGCTACACCTTC. The entire variable domain, with the rest obtained from reference TRBV29-1 and TRBJ1-2, is as follows: SAVISQKPSRDICQRGTSLTIQCQVDSQVTMMFWYRQQPGQSLTLIATANQGSEATYESGFVIDKFPISRPNLTFSTLTVSNMSPEDSSIYLCSVVTGGGYTFGSGTRLTVV.

The chain combines TRBV28 with TRBJ2-7; D is undetermined. In germline, CDR1 is MDHEN, CDR2 SYDVKM. V was clipped by 5 bases and J by 2 bases, with 13 bases between them. CDR3 length: 14 residues. For the CDR3, the DNA is TGTGCCAGCAGTCCAATCTCCAGGCCCTACGAGCAGTACTTC. Encoded protein: CASSPISRPYEQYF.

V gene TRBV19 combines with J gene TRBJ2-2, with D possibly being TRBD1 (6 bases). Trimming left V 11 bases short and J 4 bases short, with 17 bases between. The CDR3 covers 14 residues. CDR1 and CDR2 (germline): LNHDA, SQIVND (reference sequence). In nucleotides, the CDR3 is TGTGCCGGCACAGGGTCATGTTCCACCGGGGAGCTGTTTTTT. This codes for CAGTGSCSTGELFF. The variable domain in full, completed from reference TRBV19 and TRBJ2-2, reads DGGITQSPKYLFRKEGQNVTLSCEQNLNHDAMYWYRQDPGQGLRLIYYSQIVNDFQKGDIAEGYSVSREKKESFPLTVTSAQKNPTAFYLCAGTGSCSTGELFFGEGSRLTVL.

The V gene is TRBV6-1, the J gene TRBJ2-2, with TRBD1 matching 11 bases. The CDR3 runs 16 residues. The junction had 4 bases not matched to a gene; V was cut back by 2 bases and J by 5 bases. Germline CDR1 MNHNS, CDR2 SASEGT. The CDR3 loop is CASSEWDRGGTGELFF. DNA of the CDR3: TGTGCCAGCAGTGAATGGGACAGGGGGGGTACCGGGGAGCTGTTTTTT.

The V and J genes are TRBV7-2 and TRBJ1-3; 9 bases map to TRBD1. Germline CDR1 SGHTA, CDR2 FQGNSA. V lost 5 bases to trimming and J lost 4 bases; unmatched junction nucleotides: 9. This CDR3 region has 16 residues. CDR3 amino acids: CASSPPWTGVGNTIYF. The DNA for the CDR3 is TGTGCCAGCAGCCCTCCCTGGACAGGGGTCGGAAACACCATATATTTT.

The CDR3 reads CASRLAKGQGAHGVGYTF. CDR3 coding DNA: TGTGCAAGTCGCTTAGCGAAGGGACAGGGGGCGCACGGGGTAGGCTACACCTTC. V and J are TRBV12-2 and TRBJ1-2; TRBD1 is the table's D call, not checked against the DNA. TRBV12-2 counts as a pseudogene. The CDR3 runs 18 residues.

This chain joins TRBV19 and TRBJ2-7; 7 bases map to TRBD2. Trimming removed 0 bases from V and 0 bases from J; junction bases left unmatched: 8. The CDR3 is made up of 17 amino acids. Germline assignment: CDR1 LNHDA and CDR2 SQIVND (reference sequence). This CDR3 is CASSIDRLALSSYEQYF. In DNA form, the CDR3 reads TGTGCCAGTAGTATAGATCGACTAGCCTTGAGCTCCTACGAGCAGTACTTC.

This chain joins TRBV7-6 and TRBJ1-1, with 7 bases aligning to TRBD1. This CDR3 is built from 15 residues. CDR1 is SGHVS, CDR2 FNYEAQ, per germline. The ends lost 7 bases at V and 1 base at J; junction bases unmatched: 9. The DNA of the CDR3 is TGTGCCAGCATCCTCCTGACAGGGTCGAACACTGAAGCTTTCTTT. It codes for CASILLTGSNTEAFF.

V is TRBV5-6 and J is TRBJ2-7, with D hard to call. V was trimmed by 0 bases and J by 3 bases, leaving 13 bases between them. CDR1 and CDR2 (germline): SGHDT, YYEEEE. The CDR3 loop spans 15 amino acids. The CDR3 protein is CASSLGSLGIYEQYF. DNA for the CDR3: TGTGCCAGCAGCTTGGGAAGCTTAGGGATCTACGAGCAGTACTTC.

This sequence joins TRBV5-6 and TRBJ2-1; D is perhaps TRBD2 (5 bases). CDR1 is SGHDT, CDR2 YYEEEE, per germline. This CDR3 spans 14 amino acids. V shed 2 bases and J shed 5 bases, with 11 bases lying between them. Here the CDR3 reads CASSLAAHNNEQFF. For the CDR3, the DNA is TGTGCCAGCAGCTTAGCGGCTCACAACAATGAGCAGTTCTTC.

This rearrangement joins TRBV15 to TRBJ2-7; 9 bases match TRBD2. V lost 1 base and J lost 0; bases outside the gene matches: 4. Germline lookup yields CDR1 LNHNV and CDR2 YYDKDF (reference sequence). The CDR3 length is 16 residues. The CDR3 reads CATSRVGRGGSYEQYF. The CDR3 DNA reads as TGTGCCACCAGCAGAGTGGGGCGGGGGGGCTCCTACGAGCAGTACTTC. The full variable domain, rest sourced from reference TRBV15 and TRBJ2-7, is DAMVIQNPRYQVTQFGKPVTLSCSQTLNHNVMYWYQQKSSQAPKLLFHYYDKDFNNEADTPDNFQSRRPNTSFCFLDIRSPGLGDTAMYLCATSRVGRGGSYEQYFGPGTRLTVT.

The CDR3 DNA sequence: TGCGCCAGCAGTGAGTTGCTACAAGAGACCCAGTACTTC. Translating it yields CASSELLQETQYF. This chain connects TRBV10-1 to TRBJ2-5, with no clear D. The V end lost 1 base, the J end lost 2 bases, and 5 bases lay between the germline ends. The CDR3 extends over 13 amino acids. Per the germline V gene, CDR1 is WNHNN and CDR2 is SYGVQD (reference sequence).

The chain combines TRBV4-3 with TRBJ2-7, with 7 bases that match TRBD1. There are 14 residues in the CDR3. CDR1 and CDR2 from the germline V gene are LGHNA and YSLEER. V trimming: 1 base; J trimming: 4 bases; junction bases outside the gene matches: 4. In nucleotides, the CDR3 is TGCGCCAGCAGCCAAGTGTCCAGGGGGTACGAGCAGTACTTC. Its protein is CASSQVSRGYEQYF.

The sample holds a few counts of this clone. This chain joins TRBV13 and TRBJ1-2, with 11 bases fitting TRBD1. The germline V gene has CDR1 PRHDT and CDR2 FYEKMQ (reference sequence). The J segment lost 4 bases and the V segment lost 4 bases, leaving 2 bases of the junction unmatched. This CDR3 comprises 14 residues. This CDR3 reads CASSWTGGVYGYTF. CDR3 coding DNA: TGTGCCAGCAGCTGGACAGGGGGCGTCTATGGCTACACCTTC.